This TCR beta chain was captured in a study of blood T cells in healthy people across ages. General observations from the study: The lack of PBMC sorting stopped any conclusive naive versus antigen-experienced comparison. Significant beta diversity loss was already apparent by age roughly 40, declining roughly linearly.

Of note for this clonotype: Its target is not known.

Each sample had at least 6 million PBMCs isolated. Per sample, at least 5.5 micrograms of total RNA were extracted. A second PCR of roughly 6 to 12 cycles used a sample-barcoded 5' primer and a J-beta primer mix. TCRdb re-called the 5' RACE reads with MiXCR, one entry per CDR3 protein. The repertoire consists of around 690,000 distinct CDR3 sequences, with approximately 50% occurring once and the leading ten covering approximately 37%. Source material: blood. The sequence came from a man aged 55 to 70 in good health.

In nucleotides, the CDR3 is TGTGCCGTAGCGCCGGTGGGACAGGGGGTTTCGAGCTCCTACGAGCAGTACTTC. Translating gives CAVAPVGQGVSSSYEQYF. The chain links TRBV10-3 to TRBJ2-7, with 11 bases matching TRBD1. The CDR3 totals 18 residues. Germline CDR1 is ENHRY and CDR2 is SYGVKD. The V gene end was trimmed by 11 bases and the J gene end by 0 bases; junction bases not matched to a gene: 18.